The source of this TCR beta chain is a study of cytotoxic CD8 clonotypes in ibrutinib-treated CLL. Study-wide context: Productive templates averaged approximately 260,000 per sample, and productive rearrangements some 96,000.

Trimming cost V 6 bases and J 2 bases; bases outside gene matches: 4. Germline loops: CDR1 ENHRY, CDR2 SYGVKD. The CDR3 spans 13 residues. Using immunoSEQ multiplex PCR, the repertoire was profiled, and TCRdb retains in-frame clones only, with some absent. The sample includes 73,000 or so clones, 68% of them seen just once. As for this clone: The antigen is unknown.

Study-level points and caveats: Public clonotypes were seen rarely and were contracted or stable on treatment. Sustained-remission and progressing patients diverged in sampling times.

This clonotype was sampled from a human donor with chronic lymphocytic leukemia. The gene calls are TRBV10-3 and TRBJ2-7, with 7 nucleotides matching TRBD1. The sequences come from PBMCs, collected after 12 months of ibrutinib treatment. DNA for the CDR3: TGTGCCATCAGGGACAGGCTACCCTACGAGCAGTACTTC. It translates to CAIRDRLPYEQYF.